The following is a T cell receptor (beta chain) sequence with its context. The data are from a study of CD8+ T cells in alopecia areata. The CDR3 contains 12 residues. The V gene end was trimmed by 10 bases and the J gene end by 8 bases; junction bases not matched to a gene: 10. The germline V gene has CDR1 MNHEY and CDR2 SVGAGI. It was cDNA, reverse transcribed from extracted RNA, that served as the sequencing template. Using immunoSEQ multiplex PCR, the repertoire was profiled, and TCRdb retains in-frame clones only, with some absent. Of about 98,000 clones in the sample, about 40% are singletons; the top ten hold about 0.79%.

The chain employs TRBV6-5 and TRBJ1-2, with TRBD1 identical over 7 bases. The source material was CD4+ T cells sorted from blood. This receptor was taken from a human donor with alopecia areata. The CDR3 region is CATTKQGTGYTF. The CDR3 DNA reads as TGTGCCACCACAAAACAGGGGACGGGCTACACCTTC.